This T cell receptor beta chain was found in a study of blood T cell repertoires in COVID-19. V dropped 3 bases and J dropped 3 bases, with 20 bases sitting between them. This CDR3 contains 17 residues. Germline CDR1 LNHDA, CDR2 SQIVND (reference sequence). Assay used: immunoSEQ multiplex PCR; TCRdb lists only in-frame clones, some missing. The repertoire holds approximately 200,000 clones, with around 89% as singletons. J is TRBJ1-2 and V is TRBV19; D might be TRBD1 (5 bases). The sample comprised PBMCs or T cells enriched from blood (not recorded which). The source of this sequence is a young man who had recovered from COVID-19. This CDR3 reads CASSITGLAPSDYGYTF. The CDR3 region has the DNA TGTGCCAGTAGTATCACAGGTCTCGCCCCGTCGGACTATGGCTACACCTTC.